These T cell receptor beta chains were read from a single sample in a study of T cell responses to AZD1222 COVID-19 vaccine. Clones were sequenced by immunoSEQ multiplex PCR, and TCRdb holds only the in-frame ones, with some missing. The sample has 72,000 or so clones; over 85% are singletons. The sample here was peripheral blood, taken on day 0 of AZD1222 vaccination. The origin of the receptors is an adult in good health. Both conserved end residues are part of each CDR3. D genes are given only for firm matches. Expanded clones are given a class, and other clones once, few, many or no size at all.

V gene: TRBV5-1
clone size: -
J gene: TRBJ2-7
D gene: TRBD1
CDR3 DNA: TGCGCCAGCAGCACCAGACAGGGGGCTTACGAGCAGTACTTC
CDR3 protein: CASSTRQGAYEQYF

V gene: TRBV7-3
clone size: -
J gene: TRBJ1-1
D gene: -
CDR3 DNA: TGTGCCAGCAGCCTCGGGACAAACACTGAAGCTTTCTTT
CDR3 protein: CASSLGTNTEAFF

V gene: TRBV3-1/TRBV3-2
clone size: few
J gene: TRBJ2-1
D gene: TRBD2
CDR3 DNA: TGTGCCAGCAGCCAAGATTGGACTAGCGGGAGTTCCTACAATGAGCAGTTCTTC
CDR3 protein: CASSQDWTSGSSYNEQFF

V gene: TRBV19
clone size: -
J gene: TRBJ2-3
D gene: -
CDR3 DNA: TGTGCCAGTACCCCTCAAGGGGGAGGAAGAGGAGATACGCAGTATTTT
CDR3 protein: CASTPQGGGRGDTQYF

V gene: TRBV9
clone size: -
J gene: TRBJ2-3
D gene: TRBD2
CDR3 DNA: TGTGCCAGCAGCGAGGAAAAGGGACTAGCGGAGACAGATACGCAGTATTTT
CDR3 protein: CASSEEKGLAETDTQYF

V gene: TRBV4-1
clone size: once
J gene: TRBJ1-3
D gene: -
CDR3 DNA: TGCGCCAGCGGTGGGGGGGTCGGAAACACCATATATTTT
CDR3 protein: CASGGGVGNTIYF

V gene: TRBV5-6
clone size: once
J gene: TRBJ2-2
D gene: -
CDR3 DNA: TGTGCCAGCAGCTTGATAGGCGGGATCCTCCCCGGGGAGCTGTTTTTT
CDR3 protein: CASSLIGGILPGELFF

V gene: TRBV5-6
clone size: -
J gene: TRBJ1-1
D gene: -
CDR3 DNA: TGTGCCAGCAGCTTTGGAGGGAAGACTGAAGCTTTCTTT
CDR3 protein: CASSFGGKTEAFF

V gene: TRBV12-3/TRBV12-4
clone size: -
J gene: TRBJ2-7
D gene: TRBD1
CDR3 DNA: TGTGCCAGCTCTGGCACAGGGGTTGTGCAGTACTTC
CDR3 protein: CASSGTGVVQYF

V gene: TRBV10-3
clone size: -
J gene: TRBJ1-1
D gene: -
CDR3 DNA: TGTGCCATCAGTGAGTCCCTGTACACAAACACTGAAGCTTTCTTT
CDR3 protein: CAISESLYTNTEAFF

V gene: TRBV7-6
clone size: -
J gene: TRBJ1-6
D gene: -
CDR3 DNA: TGTGCCAGCAGCATCGGACTGTTAAGTTCACCCCTCCACTTT
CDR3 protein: CASSIGLLSSPLHF

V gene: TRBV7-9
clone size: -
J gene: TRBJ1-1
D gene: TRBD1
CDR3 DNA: TGTGCCAGCAGCTTAGAGGACAGGGTGAACACTGAAGCTTTCTTT
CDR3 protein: CASSLEDRVNTEAFF

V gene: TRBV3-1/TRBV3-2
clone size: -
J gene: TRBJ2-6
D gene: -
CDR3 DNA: TGTGCCAGCAGTCAGGGTGACTCTGGGGCCAACGTCCTGACTTTC
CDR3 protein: CASSQGDSGANVLTF

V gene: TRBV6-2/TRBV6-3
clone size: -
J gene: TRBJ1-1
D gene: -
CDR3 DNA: TGTGCCAGCAGTTATTCTTGGGAGAACACTGAAGCTTTCTTT
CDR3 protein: CASSYSWENTEAFF

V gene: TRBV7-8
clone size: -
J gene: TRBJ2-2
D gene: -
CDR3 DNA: TGTGCCAGCAGCTTGGGGAGGACCGGGGAGCTGTTTTTT
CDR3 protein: CASSLGRTGELFF

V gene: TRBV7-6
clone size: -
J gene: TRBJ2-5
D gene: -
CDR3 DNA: TGTGCCAGCAGCTCCCCCCGAGCAGATCAAGAGACCCAGTACTTC
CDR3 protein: CASSSPRADQETQYF

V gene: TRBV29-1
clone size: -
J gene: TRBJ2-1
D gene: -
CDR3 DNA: TGCAGCGTTGAAGATGGACAGTATACGATCTTC
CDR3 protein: CSVEDGQYTIF

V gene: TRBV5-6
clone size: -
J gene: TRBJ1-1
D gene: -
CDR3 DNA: TGTGCCAGCAACTTGATCAGGGTCACTGAAGCTTTCTTT
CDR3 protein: CASNLIRVTEAFF

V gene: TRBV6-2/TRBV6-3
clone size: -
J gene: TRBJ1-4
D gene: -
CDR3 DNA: TGTGCCAGCAGTTACTCGGTCGGTGGAGGAACTAATGAAAAACTGTTTTTT
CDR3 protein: CASSYSVGGGTNEKLFF

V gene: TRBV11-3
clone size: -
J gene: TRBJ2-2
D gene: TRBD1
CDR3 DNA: TGTGCCAGCAGCAGAGACAGGGGGAACACCGGGGAGCTGTTTTTT
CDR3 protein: CASSRDRGNTGELFF

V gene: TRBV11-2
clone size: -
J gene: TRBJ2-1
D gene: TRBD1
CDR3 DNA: TGTGCCAGCAGCCCTAAACTAGGGGGCAGGTCCCACAATGAGCAGTTCTTC
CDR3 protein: CASSPKLGGRSHNEQFF

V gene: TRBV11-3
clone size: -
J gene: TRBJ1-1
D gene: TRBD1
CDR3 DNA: TGTGCCAGCAGCCTGGACAGGGAAGCTTTCTTT
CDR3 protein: CASSLDREAFF

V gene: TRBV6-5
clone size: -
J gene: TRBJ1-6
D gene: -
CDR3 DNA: TGTGCCAGCAGTACCCTATCCCTTCCCCTCCACTTT
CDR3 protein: CASSTLSLPLHF

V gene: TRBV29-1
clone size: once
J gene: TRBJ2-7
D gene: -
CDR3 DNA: TGCAGCGTGAGGACGGTCATCTCCTACGAGCAGTACTTC
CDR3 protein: CSVRTVISYEQYF

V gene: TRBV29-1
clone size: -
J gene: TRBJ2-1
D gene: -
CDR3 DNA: TGCAGCGTTGACGGGGTTGAGCAGTTCTTC
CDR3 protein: CSVDGVEQFF

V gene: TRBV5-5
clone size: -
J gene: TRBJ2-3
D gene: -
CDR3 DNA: TGTGCCAGCAGCTTTTCTGGGCAAGATACGCAGTATTTT
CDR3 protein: CASSFSGQDTQYF

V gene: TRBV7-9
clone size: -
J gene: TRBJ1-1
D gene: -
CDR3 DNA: TGTGCCAGCAGCCCTCAGGAGGGGATGAACACTGAAGCTTTCTTT
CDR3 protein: CASSPQEGMNTEAFF

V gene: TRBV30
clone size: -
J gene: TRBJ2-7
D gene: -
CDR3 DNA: TGTGCCTGGAGTGTTCCGGGACCGATAGGGTTCGAGCAGTACTTC
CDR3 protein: CAWSVPGPIGFEQYF

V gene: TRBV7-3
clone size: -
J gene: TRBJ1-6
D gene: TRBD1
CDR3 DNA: TGTGCCAGCAGCGAGGGACAGGGGCTTAATTCACCCCTCCACTTT
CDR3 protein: CASSEGQGLNSPLHF

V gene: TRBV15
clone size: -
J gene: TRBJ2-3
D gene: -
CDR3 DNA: TGTGCCACCAGCCCAGGAGGAACAGGGCCGGATACGCAGTATTTT
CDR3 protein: CATSPGGTGPDTQYF

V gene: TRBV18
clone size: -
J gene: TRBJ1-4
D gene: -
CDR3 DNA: TGTGCCAGCTCACCACCGGGAGAAAAACTGTTTTTT
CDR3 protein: CASSPPGEKLFF

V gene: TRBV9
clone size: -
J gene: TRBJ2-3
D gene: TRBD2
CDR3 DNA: TGTGCCAGCAGCACTGTGCTAGCGGGGGCCACAGATACGCAGTATTTT
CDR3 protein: CASSTVLAGATDTQYF

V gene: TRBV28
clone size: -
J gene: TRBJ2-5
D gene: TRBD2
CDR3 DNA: TGTGCCAGCAGTTTAACCCCCCCCGGGGGGACCGAGACCCAGTACTTC
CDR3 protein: CASSLTPPGGTETQYF

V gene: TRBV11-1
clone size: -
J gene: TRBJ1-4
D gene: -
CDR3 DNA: TGTGCCAGCAGCTTGGTGGGGCAGAAGAATGAAAAACTGTTTTTT
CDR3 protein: CASSLVGQKNEKLFF

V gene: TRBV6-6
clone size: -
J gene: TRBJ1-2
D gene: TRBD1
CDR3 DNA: TGTGCCAGCAGCCGGCCGGGACAGGGGGACTATGGCTACACCTTC
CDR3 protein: CASSRPGQGDYGYTF

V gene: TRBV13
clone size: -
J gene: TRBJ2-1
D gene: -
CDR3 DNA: TGTGCCAGCAGCTTAAGTGAGGGAGGTGTCAACAATGAGCAGTTCTTC
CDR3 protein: CASSLSEGGVNNEQFF

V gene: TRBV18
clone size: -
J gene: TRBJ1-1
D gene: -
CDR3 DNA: TGTGCCAGCTCACTGGTAGGGAAGGACACTGAAGCTTTCTTT
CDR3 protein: CASSLVGKDTEAFF

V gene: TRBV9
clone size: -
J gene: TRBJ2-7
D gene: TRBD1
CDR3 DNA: TGTGCCAGCAGCGGCCGGGACAGGGTCACCGAGCAGTACTTC
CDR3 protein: CASSGRDRVTEQYF

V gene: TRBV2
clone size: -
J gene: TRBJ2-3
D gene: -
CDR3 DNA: TGTGCCAGCAGGGGCCCAGGGGATACGCAGTATTTT
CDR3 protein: CASRGPGDTQYF

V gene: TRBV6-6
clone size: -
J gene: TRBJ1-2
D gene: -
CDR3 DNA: TGTGCCAGCAGCTCAGGGTTGGACTATGGCTACACCTTC
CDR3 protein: CASSSGLDYGYTF

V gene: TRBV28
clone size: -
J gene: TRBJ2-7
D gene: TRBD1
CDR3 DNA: TGTGCCAGCAGTCAACCCGGGACAGATTCCTACGAGCAGTACTTC
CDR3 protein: CASSQPGTDSYEQYF

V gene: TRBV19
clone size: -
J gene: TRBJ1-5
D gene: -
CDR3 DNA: TGTGCCAGTAGATCCCCGAGGGGCACTGGGGGTCCCCAGCATTTT
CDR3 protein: CASRSPRGTGGPQHF

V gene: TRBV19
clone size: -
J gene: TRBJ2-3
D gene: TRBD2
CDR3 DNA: TGTGCCAGTAGTATGGTCCTAGCGGGGGGGGATACGCAGTATTTT
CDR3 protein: CASSMVLAGGDTQYF

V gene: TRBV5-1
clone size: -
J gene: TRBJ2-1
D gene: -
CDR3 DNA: TGCGCCAGCAGCTTGGTAATCGTCGGGGGTGAGCAGTTCTTC
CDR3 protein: CASSLVIVGGEQFF

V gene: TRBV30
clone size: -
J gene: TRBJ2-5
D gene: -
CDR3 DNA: TGTGCCTGGTCGGGACAAATGGGGGAGACCCAGTACTTC
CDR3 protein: CAWSGQMGETQYF

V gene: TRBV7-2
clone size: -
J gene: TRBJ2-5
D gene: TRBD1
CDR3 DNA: TGTGCCAGCAGCTTTACAGGGGTTGGGGTAGAGACCCAGTACTTC
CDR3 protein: CASSFTGVGVETQYF

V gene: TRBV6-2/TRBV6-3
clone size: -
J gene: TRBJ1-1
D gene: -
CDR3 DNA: TGTGCCAGCAGTTACTCGGTGCTGAATGACGCTTTCTTT
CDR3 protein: CASSYSVLNDAFF